This entry is about one T cell receptor beta chain. This receptor's antigen is unknown. One base away there is no much larger clone; base qualities are not given. The germline V end is reduced by 2 bases and the J end by 7 bases; junction bases left unmatched: 7. The CDR3 runs 16 amino acids, cysteine and phenylalanine included. Solely the CDR3 DNA is kept, with 48 bases framed from the first base. Looking up the germline V gene (reference sequence) yields CDR1 LNHDA and CDR2 SQIVND. This specimen comes from a study of blood T cell repertoires in COVID-19 (dated by TCRdb to about 2020). Broadly, across the study: The collaborator samples originated in the United States, Italy and Spain and spanned the acute and convalescent phases of COVID-19. The material from the prospective study consisted of cDNA or gDNA derived from T cells, B-cell-depleted T cells, or PBMCs. Subjects who had been exposed to COVID-19, were actively infected with it, or had recovered from it provided the deeply sampled blood TCRbeta repertoires that made up the dataset. A freely available public database, intended as a resource for researchers studying the immune response to SARS-CoV-2, is where the repertoires were released. Samples were obtained from the ongoing ImmuneRACE study (first 160 participants) and from 1,254 subjects provided by 6 global collaborators. Sample metadata almost always included a de-identified subject ID, COVID-19 status, age in years and sex. Where HLA class I and class II types were available, the types were taken from metadata supplied by the sample provider, not from assay-based typing. Paper-wide results and their limitations: How much clinical and demographic metadata was included differed by source and by participant, and the metadata was provided uncurated.

TCRbeta CDR3 regions were amplified from genomic DNA using the immunoSEQ Assay, a bias-controlled multiplex PCR. Concerning the study's data processing: The number of nucleated cells in each sample was estimated from the amplification of reference gene primers within the assay. To quantify the absolute abundance of each unique TCRbeta CDR3 rearrangement, sequence reads were collapsed and filtered. Productive Simpson clonality was computed per sample as the square root of Simpson's diversity index over productive rearrangements. Drawn from immuneACCESS, this table holds only the in-frame rearrangements with V and J called that TCRdb kept. Clones are partly lost; checked studies trace under half to an unresolved V gene and leave the rest unexplained. That table is the source of V, J and clone size, and D and trimming were worked out from the DNA. This sample holds some 200,000 clones; about 86% were observed only once. 1.5% of the sample is in the top ten clones.

Each collaborating institution followed its own protocols to collect whole blood in K2EDTA tubes. Collaborator samples were shipped for TCRbeta analysis as frozen whole blood, isolated PBMCs, or DNA extracted from either sample type. The sequence links TRBV19 to TRBJ1-4, and TRBD1 aligns with 10 junction nucleotides. The sample comprised peripheral blood. The origin of this receptor is a man younger than 35 with active or convalescent COVID-19. CDR3 sequence: CASSIRRGTGVEKLFF. The DNA sequence follows: TGTGCCAGTAGTATACGTCGCGGGACAGGGGTTGAAAAACTGTTTTTT.